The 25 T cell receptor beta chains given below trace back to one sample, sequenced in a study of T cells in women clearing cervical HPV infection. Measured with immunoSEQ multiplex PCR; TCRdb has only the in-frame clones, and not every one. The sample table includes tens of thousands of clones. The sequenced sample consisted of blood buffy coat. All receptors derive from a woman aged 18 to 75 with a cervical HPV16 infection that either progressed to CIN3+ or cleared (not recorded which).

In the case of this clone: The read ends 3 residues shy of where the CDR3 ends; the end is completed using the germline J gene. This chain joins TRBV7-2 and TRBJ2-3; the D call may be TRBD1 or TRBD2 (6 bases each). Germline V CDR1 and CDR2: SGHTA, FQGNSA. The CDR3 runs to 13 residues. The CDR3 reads CASSAGQHQPQYF. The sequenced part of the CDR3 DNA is TGTGCCAGCAGCGCGGGACAACATCAGCCG.

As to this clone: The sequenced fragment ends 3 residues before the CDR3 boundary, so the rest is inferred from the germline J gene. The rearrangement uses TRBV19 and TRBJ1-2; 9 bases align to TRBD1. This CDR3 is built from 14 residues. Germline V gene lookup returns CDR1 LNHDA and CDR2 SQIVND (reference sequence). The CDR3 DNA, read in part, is TGTGCCAGTAGTTTGAACAGGGGGCACTACGAC. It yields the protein CASSLNRGHYD. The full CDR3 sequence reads CASSLNRGHYDYTF.

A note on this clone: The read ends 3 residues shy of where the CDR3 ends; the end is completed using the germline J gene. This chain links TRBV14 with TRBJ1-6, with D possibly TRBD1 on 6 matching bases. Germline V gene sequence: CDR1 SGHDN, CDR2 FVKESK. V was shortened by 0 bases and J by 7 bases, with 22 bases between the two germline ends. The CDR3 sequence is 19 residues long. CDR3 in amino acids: CASSQEDTFGRGSNSPLHF. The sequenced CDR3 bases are TGTGCCAGCAGCCAAGAAGACACGTTTGGCAGGGGATCCAATTCACCC.

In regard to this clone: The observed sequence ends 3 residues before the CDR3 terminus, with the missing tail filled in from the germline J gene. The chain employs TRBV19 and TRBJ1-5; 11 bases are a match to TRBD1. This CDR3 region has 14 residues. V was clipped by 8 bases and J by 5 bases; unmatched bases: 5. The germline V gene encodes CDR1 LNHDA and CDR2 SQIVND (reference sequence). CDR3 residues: CASSGQGGHQPQHF. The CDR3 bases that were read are TGTGCCAGTTCGGGACAGGGGGGTCATCAGCCC. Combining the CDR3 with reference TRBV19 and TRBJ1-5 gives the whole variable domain DGGITQSPKYLFRKEGQNVTLSCEQNLNHDAMYWYRQDPGQGLRLIYYSQIVNDFQKGDIAEGYSVSREKKESFPLTVTSAQKNPTAFYLCASSGQGGHQPQHFGDGTRLSIL.

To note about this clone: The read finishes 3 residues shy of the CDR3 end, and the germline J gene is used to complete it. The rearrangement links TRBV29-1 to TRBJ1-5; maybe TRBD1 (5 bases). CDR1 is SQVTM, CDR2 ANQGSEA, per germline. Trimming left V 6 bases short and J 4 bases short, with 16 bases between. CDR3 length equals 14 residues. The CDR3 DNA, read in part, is TGCAGCGTCACGACAGATTCCTTGAATCAGCCC. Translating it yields CSVTTDSLNQP. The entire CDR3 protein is CSVTTDSLNQPQHF. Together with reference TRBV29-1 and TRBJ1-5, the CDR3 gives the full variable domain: SAVISQKPSRDICQRGTSLTIQCQVDSQVTMMFWYRQQPGQSLTLIATANQGSEATYESGFVIDKFPISRPNLTFSTLTVSNMSPEDSSIYLCSVTTDSLNQPQHFGDGTRLSIL.

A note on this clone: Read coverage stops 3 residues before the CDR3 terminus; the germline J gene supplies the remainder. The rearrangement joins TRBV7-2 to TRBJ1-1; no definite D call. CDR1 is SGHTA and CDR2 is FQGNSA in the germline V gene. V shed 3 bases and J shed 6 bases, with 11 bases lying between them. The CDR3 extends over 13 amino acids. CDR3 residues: CASSFRTSPEAFF. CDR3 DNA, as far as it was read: TGTGCCAGCAGCTTCCGGACTTCTCCTGAA.

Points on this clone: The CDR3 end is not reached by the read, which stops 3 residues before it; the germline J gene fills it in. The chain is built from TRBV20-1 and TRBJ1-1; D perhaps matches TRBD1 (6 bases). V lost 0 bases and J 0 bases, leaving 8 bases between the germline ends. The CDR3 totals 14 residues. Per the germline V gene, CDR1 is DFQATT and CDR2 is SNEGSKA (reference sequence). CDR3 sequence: CSARDRTVNTEAFF. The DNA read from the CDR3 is TGCAGTGCTAGAGATCGGACAGTGAACACTGAA.

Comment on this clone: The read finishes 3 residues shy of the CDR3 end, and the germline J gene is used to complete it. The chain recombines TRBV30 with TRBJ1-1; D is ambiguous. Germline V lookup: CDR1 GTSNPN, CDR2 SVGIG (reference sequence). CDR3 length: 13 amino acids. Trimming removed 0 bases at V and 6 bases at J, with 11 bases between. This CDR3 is CAWSVSVYAEAFF. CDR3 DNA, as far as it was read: TGTGCCTGGAGTGTAAGTGTCTACGCTGAA.

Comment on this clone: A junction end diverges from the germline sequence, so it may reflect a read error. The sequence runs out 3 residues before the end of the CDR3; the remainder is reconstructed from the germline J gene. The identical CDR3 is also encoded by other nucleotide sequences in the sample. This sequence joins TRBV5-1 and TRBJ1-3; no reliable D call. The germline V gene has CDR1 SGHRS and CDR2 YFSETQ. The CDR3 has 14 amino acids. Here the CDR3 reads CASSSNRGGNTIYF. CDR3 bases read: TGCGCCAGCAGCTCGAATCGGGGTGGAAACACT.

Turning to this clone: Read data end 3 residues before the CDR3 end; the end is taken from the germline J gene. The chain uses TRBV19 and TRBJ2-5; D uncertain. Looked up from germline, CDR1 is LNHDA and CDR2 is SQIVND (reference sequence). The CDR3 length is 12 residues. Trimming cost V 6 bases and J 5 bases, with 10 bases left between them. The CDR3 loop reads CASRQSGETQYF. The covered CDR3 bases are TGTGCCAGTAGACAGAGTGGGGAGACC.

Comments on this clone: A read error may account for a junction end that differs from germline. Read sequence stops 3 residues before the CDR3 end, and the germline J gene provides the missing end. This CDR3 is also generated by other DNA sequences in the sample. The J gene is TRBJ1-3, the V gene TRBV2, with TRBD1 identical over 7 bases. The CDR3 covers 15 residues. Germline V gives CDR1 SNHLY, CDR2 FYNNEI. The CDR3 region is CASRYNRGTGNTIYF. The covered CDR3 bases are TGTGCCAGCAGATACAACAGGGGTACTGGAAACACG.

The part of the CDR3 DNA that was read is TGTGCCAGCTCCGGACAGGGATATATCACTGAA. It yields the protein CASSGQGYITE. In full, the CDR3 is CASSGQGYITEAFF. This rearrangement joins TRBV18 to TRBJ1-1; 8 positions match TRBD1. The read halts 3 residues ahead of the CDR3 end, with the missing end drawn from the germline J gene. The CDR3 loop spans 14 amino acids. The germline V gene has CDR1 KGHSH and CDR2 LQKENI. V gave up 6 bases and J gave up 4 bases; unmatched junction bases: 7.

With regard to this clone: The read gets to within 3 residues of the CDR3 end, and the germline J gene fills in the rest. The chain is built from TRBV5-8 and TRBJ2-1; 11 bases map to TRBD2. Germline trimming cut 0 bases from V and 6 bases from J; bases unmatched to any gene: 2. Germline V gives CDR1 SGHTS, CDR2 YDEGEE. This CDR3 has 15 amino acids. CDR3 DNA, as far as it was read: TGTGCCAGCAGCTTGGGACTAGCGGGACGCAATGAG. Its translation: CASSLGLAGRNE. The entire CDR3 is CASSLGLAGRNEQFF.

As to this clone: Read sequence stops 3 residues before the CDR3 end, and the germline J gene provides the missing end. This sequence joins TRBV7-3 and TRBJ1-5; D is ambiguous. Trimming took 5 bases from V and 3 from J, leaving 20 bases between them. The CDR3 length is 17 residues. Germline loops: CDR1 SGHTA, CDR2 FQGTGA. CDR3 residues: CASSASRGRVDNQPQHF. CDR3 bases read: TGTGCCAGCAGCGCTTCCCGGGGTAGAGTAGACAATCAGCCC.

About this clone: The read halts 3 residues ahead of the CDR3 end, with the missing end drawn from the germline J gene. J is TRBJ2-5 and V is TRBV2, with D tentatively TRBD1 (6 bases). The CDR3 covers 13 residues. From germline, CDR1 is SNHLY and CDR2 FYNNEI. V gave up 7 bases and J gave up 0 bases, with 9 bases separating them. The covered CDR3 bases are TGTGCCAGCATGAGGGACAACCAAGAGACC. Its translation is CASMRDNQET. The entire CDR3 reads CASMRDNQETQYF.

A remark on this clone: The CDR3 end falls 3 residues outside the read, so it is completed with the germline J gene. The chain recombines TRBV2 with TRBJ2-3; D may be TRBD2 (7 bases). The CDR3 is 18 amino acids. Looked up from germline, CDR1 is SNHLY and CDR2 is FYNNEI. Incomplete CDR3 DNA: TGTGCCAGCACCGAAAGTGGGGCGGGGGCTAAGGGCAATCAGCCG. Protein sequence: CASTESGAGAKGNQP. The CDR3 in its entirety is CASTESGAGAKGNQPQYF. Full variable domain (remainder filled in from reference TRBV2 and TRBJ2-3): EPEVTQTPSHQVTQMGQEVILRCVPISNHLYFYWYRQILGQKVEFLVSFYNNEISEKSEIFDDQFSVERPDGSNFTLKIRSTKLEDSAMYFCASTESGAGAKGNQPQYFGPGTRLTVL.

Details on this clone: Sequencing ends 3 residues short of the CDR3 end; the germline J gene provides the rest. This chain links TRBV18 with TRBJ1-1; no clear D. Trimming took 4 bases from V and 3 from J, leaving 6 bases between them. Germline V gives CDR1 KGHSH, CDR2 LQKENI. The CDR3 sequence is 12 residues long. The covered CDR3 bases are TGTGCCAGCTCACGTCAGGACACTGAA. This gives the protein CASSRQDTE. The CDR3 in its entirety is CASSRQDTEAFF.

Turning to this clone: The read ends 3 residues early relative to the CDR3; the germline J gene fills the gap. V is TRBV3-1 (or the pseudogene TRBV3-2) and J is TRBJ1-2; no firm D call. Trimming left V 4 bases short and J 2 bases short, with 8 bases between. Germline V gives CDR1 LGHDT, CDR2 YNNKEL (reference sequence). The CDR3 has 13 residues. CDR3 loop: CASSPTPNYGYTF. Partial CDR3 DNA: TGTGCCAGCAGCCCCACACCAAACTATGGC.

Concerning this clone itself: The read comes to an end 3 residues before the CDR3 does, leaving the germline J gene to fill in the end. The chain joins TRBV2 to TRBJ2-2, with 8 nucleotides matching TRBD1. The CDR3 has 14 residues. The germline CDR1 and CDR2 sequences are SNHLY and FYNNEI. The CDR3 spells CASSDRGTNEKLFF. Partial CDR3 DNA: TGTGCCAGCAGCGACAGGGGAACTAATGAAAAG.

The part of the CDR3 DNA that was read is TGTGCCAGCAGCGTAGGGGGGGAGCGAAATGAG. This gives the protein CASSVGGERNE. The complete CDR3 sequence is CASSVGGERNEQFF. The chain has TRBV9 and TRBJ2-1, with D maybe TRBD2 (6 bases). The read ends 3 residues before the CDR3 terminus; that terminus is restored from the germline J gene. The germline V gene encodes CDR1 SGDLS and CDR2 YYNGEE. Trimming cost V 0 bases and J 7 bases, with 11 bases left between them. The CDR3 runs 14 residues.

The sequenced part of the CDR3 DNA is TGTGCCAGCAGCTTGGTAACTAGCGGGAGGAACGAG. Residues: CASSLVTSGRNE. The entire CDR3 reads CASSLVTSGRNEQYF. V is TRBV5-4 and J is TRBJ2-7, with TRBD2 matching over 12 bases. The read falls 3 residues short of the CDR3 end, and the missing part is taken from the germline J gene. CDR1 is SGHNT, CDR2 YYREEE, per germline (reference sequence). This CDR3 comprises 15 residues. J gave up 5 bases and V 0 bases, and 3 bases lay outside the gene matches.

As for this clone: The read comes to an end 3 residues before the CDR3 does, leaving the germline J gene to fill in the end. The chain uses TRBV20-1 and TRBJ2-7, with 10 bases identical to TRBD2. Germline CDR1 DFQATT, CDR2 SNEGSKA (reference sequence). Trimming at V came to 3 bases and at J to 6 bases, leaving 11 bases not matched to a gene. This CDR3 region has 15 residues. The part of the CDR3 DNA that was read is TGCAGTGCTAGCCCTCTAACTAGCGGGGTTGTCGAG. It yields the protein CSASPLTSGVVE. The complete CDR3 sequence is CSASPLTSGVVEQYF.

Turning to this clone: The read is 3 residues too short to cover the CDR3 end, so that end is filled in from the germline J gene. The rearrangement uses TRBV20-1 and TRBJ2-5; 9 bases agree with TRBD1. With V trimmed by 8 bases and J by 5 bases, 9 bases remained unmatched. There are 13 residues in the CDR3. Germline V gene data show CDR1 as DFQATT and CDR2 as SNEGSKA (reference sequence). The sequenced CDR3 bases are TGCAGTACCCGGACAGGGGCTGGGGAGACC. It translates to CSTRTGAGET. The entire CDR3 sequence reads CSTRTGAGETQYF.

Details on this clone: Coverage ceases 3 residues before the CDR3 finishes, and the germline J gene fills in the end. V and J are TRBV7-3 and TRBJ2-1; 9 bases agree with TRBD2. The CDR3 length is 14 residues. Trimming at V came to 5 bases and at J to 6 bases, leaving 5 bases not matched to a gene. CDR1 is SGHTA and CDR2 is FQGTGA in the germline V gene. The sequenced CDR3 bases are TGTGCCAGCAGCACAGCGGGGGGCCGCAATGAG. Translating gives CASSTAGGRNE. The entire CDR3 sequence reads CASSTAGGRNEQFF.

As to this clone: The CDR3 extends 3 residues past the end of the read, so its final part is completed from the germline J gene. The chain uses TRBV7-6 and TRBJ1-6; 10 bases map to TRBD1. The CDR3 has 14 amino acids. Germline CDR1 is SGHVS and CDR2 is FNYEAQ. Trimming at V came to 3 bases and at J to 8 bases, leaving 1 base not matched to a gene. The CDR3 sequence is CASSFGQGDSPLHF. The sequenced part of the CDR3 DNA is TGTGCCAGCAGCTTTGGACAGGGGGATTCACCC.